This T cell receptor (beta chain) was sequenced during a study of cytomegalovirus exposure and HLA in healthy donors. General study points: Despite most TCR sequences being rare, some public TCRs occurred in many donors. A few chains tied to CMV proved CMV antigen-specific in vitro. Reported results showed that the classifier diagnosed cytomegalovirus status with high specificity and sensitivity. Some 150 TCR beta chains were listed as cytomegalovirus-associated.

A remark on this clone: As yet, its antigen is unknown.

Germline loops: CDR1 LNHNV, CDR2 YYDKDF (reference sequence). V lost 3 bases to trimming and J lost 7 bases; unmatched junction nucleotides: 8. The CDR3 consists of 14 residues. Assay: immunoSEQ multiplex PCR; the TCRdb copy retains only in-frame clones and omits some. The table has approximately 280,000 clones, more than 75% seen once. The V gene is TRBV15, the J gene TRBJ2-5, with 7 bases matching TRBD2. Sequencing was carried out using PBMCs. The sequence was obtained from a woman aged 18-35 years in good health and CMV-seronegative. The CDR3 region is CATSRGGPGGTQYF. As DNA, the CDR3 is TGTGCCACCAGCAGGGGAGGGCCTGGTGGGACCCAGTACTTC.